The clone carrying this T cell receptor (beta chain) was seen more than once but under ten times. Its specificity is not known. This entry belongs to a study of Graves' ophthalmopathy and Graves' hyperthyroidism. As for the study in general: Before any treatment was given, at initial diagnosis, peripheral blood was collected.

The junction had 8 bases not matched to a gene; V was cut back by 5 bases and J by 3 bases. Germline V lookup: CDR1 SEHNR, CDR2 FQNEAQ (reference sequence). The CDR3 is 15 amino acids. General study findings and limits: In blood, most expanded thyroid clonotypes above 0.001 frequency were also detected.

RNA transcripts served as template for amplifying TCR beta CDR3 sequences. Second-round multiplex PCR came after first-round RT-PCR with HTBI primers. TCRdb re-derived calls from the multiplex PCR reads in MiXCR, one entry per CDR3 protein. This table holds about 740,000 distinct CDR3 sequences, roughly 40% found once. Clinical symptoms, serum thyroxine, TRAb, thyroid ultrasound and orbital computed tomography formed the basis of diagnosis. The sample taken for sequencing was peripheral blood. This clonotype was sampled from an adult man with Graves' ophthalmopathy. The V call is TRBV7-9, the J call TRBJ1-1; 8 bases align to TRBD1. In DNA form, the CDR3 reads TGTGCCAGCAGCCCGACTCCACAGGGGGACACTGAAGCTTTCTTT. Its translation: CASSPTPQGDTEAFF.